The 32 T cell receptor beta chains given below trace back to one sample, sequenced in a study of long-term antiretroviral therapy in people with HIV. Researchers ran immunoSEQ v3.0 at survey level. Here immunoSEQ multiplex PCR was the method, and the copy in TCRdb shows in-frame clones only, minus some. Among around 40,000 clones, approximately 85% were seen once, and the ten largest hold about 10%. The specimen was unsorted PBMCs, collected 2.2 years after starting antiretroviral therapy. The receptor set was obtained from a man aged 18 to 35 with HIV.

The chain is built from TRBV5-5 and TRBJ1-5, with a weak D call TRBD1 (5 bases). Germline CDR1 reads SGHKS; CDR2 reads YYEKEE (reference sequence). Trimming took 3 bases from V and 0 from J, leaving 19 bases between them. The CDR3 has 18 residues. CDR3 nucleotides: TGTGCCAGCAGCTCCTCAGCGGGGCAGAGTTATAGCAATCAGCCCCAGCATTTT. This gives the protein CASSSSAGQSYSNQPQHF.

The chain combines TRBV29-1 with TRBJ1-1; D perhaps matches TRBD1 (5 bases). From germline, CDR1 is SQVTM and CDR2 ANQGSEA. The CDR3 is 17 residues long. V lost 0 bases and J lost 2, with 19 bases in between. This CDR3 reads CSVEEWEQETINTEAFF. The CDR3 DNA reads TGCAGCGTTGAAGAGTGGGAACAGGAAACTATAAACACTGAAGCTTTCTTT.

The gene calls are TRBV6-1 and TRBJ2-7; 8 bases match TRBD1. J lost 3 bases, V lost 1 base, and 17 bases had no gene match. The length of the CDR3 is 19 residues. Germline-derived CDR1 and CDR2 are MNHNS and SASEGT. The CDR3 sequence: CASSEGGRTGSQKFYEQYF. The DNA of the CDR3 is TGTGCCAGCAGTGAAGGGGGGAGGACAGGGTCACAAAAATTCTACGAGCAGTACTTC.

The gene calls are TRBV9 and TRBJ1-2; a weak D match, TRBD1 (5 bases). Trimming left V 4 bases short and J 6 bases short, with 10 bases between. Germline V gene data show CDR1 as SGDLS and CDR2 as YYNGEE. The length of the CDR3 is 12 residues. The CDR3 DNA sequence: TGTGCCAGCAGCTCTGGGACCAATGGCTACACCTTC. This encodes CASSSGTNGYTF.

This sequence joins TRBV19 and TRBJ2-7, with D possibly being TRBD1 or TRBD2 (6 bases each). This CDR3 spans 15 amino acids. Between the trimmed V and J ends, which lost 4 bases and 0 bases, there was a span of 13 bases. Germline loops: CDR1 LNHDA, CDR2 SQIVND (reference sequence). The CDR3 DNA sequence: TGTGCCAGTAGTACCACGGGGGCCCCCTCCTACGAGCAGTACTTC. As protein: CASSTTGAPSYEQYF.

The gene calls are TRBV20-1 and TRBJ2-1; possibly TRBD2 for D (6 bases). Germline V CDR1 and CDR2: DFQATT, SNEGSKA (reference sequence). The CDR3 is 11 residues long. V shed 6 bases and J shed 7 bases, with 10 bases lying between them. The CDR3 protein is CSARLVNEQFF. CDR3 coding DNA: TGCAGTGCGCGACTAGTAAATGAGCAGTTCTTC.

V usage is TRBV29-1 and J usage is TRBJ2-3; weak D call: TRBD1 (5 bases). CDR3 length: 14 amino acids. The germline V gene encodes CDR1 SQVTM and CDR2 ANQGSEA. The V end was cut by 1 base, the J end by 2 bases, with 10 bases between. The CDR3 region is CSVEGQGFTDTQYF. The CDR3 DNA follows: TGCAGCGTTGAAGGCCAGGGCTTCACAGATACGCAGTATTTT.

The chain carries TRBV4-3 and TRBJ2-1; D ambiguous. This CDR3 comprises 17 residues. Trimming took off 4 bases at V and 9 bases at J, with 25 bases between the two ends. The germline CDR1 and CDR2 sequences are LGHNA and YSLEER. The CDR3 DNA is TGCGCCAGCAGCCTAAGACGAGAAGGGATCTGGGGTATTGAGCAGTTCTTC. Amino acid sequence: CASSLRREGIWGIEQFF.

V is TRBV19 and J is TRBJ1-2, with 9 bases aligning to TRBD1. The V and J ends lost 6 bases and 4 bases, in that order; junction bases with no gene match: 6. The CDR3 length is 14 residues. Germline V gene sequence: CDR1 LNHDA, CDR2 SQIVND (reference sequence). CDR3 nucleotide sequence: TGTGCCAGTAGCTGGGACAGGGAACCCTATGGCTACACCTTC. Its protein is CASSWDREPYGYTF.

This CDR3 is CASSGRETGWYGYTF. The CDR3 region has the DNA TGTGCCAGCAGTGGTCGGGAGACAGGGTGGTATGGCTACACCTTC. The gene calls are TRBV27 and TRBJ1-2; 7 nucleotides line up with TRBD1. Germline V lookup: CDR1 MNHEY, CDR2 SMNVEV (reference sequence). The CDR3 sequence is 15 residues long. The trim removed 5 bases at V and 5 bases at J, leaving 11 bases unmatched.

With regard to this clone: At one end, the junction sequence differs from germline, possibly due to a read error. The CDR3 coding sequence is TGTGCTAGCAGCTTAAGTCGGGATCAGCCCCAGCATTTT. As protein: CASSLSRDQPQHF. This chain uses TRBV7-7 with TRBJ1-5, with D uncertain. The CDR3 has 13 residues. CDR1 is SSHAT, CDR2 FNYEAQ, per germline (reference sequence). The full variable domain, in which reference TRBV7-7 and TRBJ1-5 provide the parts outside the CDR3, is GAGVSQSPRYKVTKRGQDVTLRCDPISSHATLYWYQQALGQGPEFLTYFNYEAQPDKSGLPSDRFSAERPEGSISTLTIQRTEQRDSAMYRCASSLSRDQPQHFGDGTRLSIL.

The chain is built from TRBV4-1 and TRBJ1-2, with TRBD1 as a possible D gene (5 bases). Germline CDR1 MGHRA, CDR2 YSYEKL. V shed 2 bases and J shed 3 bases, with 13 bases lying between them. CDR3 length: 15 amino acids. CDR3 sequence (DNA): TGCGCCAGCAGCCAAACGCCCGGGGCTTACTATGGCTACACCTTC. Its protein product is CASSQTPGAYYGYTF.

The chain uses TRBV27 and TRBJ2-3; either TRBD1 or TRBD2 may fit D (5 bases each). Germline V gene data show CDR1 as MNHEY and CDR2 as SMNVEV (reference sequence). V lost 1 base and J 1 base, leaving 15 bases between the germline ends. The CDR3 contains 17 residues. The CDR3 nucleotides are TGTGCCAGCAGTTTATTTGGGGGAAGGGTGGGCACAGATACGCAGTATTTT. Protein product: CASSLFGGRVGTDTQYF.

The chain couples TRBV7-9 to TRBJ2-5; 13 bases are a match to TRBD2. V was clipped by 5 bases and J by 3 bases; unmatched bases: 3. CDR1 is SEHNR, CDR2 FQNEAQ, per germline (reference sequence). The CDR3 covers 15 residues. This chain's CDR3 is CASSPGTSGKETQYF. The CDR3 DNA is TGTGCCAGCAGCCCCGGGACTAGCGGGAAAGAGACCCAGTACTTC.

The V and J genes are TRBV5-4 and TRBJ2-7; no reliable D call. Trimming stripped 1 base from V and 2 bases from J, with 13 bases between. The CDR3 consists of 15 residues. Germline assignment: CDR1 SGHNT and CDR2 YYREEE (reference sequence). CDR3 residues: CASSLFASDPYEQYF. CDR3 DNA sequence: TGTGCCAGCAGCTTGTTCGCCAGTGACCCCTACGAGCAGTACTTC.

The V and J genes are TRBV7-2 and TRBJ1-4; D not resolved. This CDR3 contains 14 residues. V was trimmed by 6 bases and J by 6 bases, leaving 14 bases between them. CDR1 is SGHTA, CDR2 FQGNSA, per germline. The DNA for the CDR3 is TGTGCCAGCAGACCGACTCATTGGGATGAAAAACTGTTTTTT. Amino acid sequence: CASRPTHWDEKLFF.

The V and J genes are TRBV5-6 and TRBJ2-3; 11 bases fit TRBD2. Trimming at V came to 3 bases and at J to 8 bases, leaving 11 bases not matched to a gene. The CDR3 is made up of 16 amino acids. The V gene's germline CDR1 is SGHDT and CDR2 YYEEEE. The CDR3 reads CASSSWLAGGGGTQYF. The CDR3 nucleotides read TGTGCCAGCAGCTCGTGGCTAGCGGGAGGCGGAGGTACGCAGTATTTT.

The J gene is TRBJ2-5, the V gene TRBV5-1; weak D call: TRBD2 (5 bases). The closer fit of TRBJ2-7 to the DNA end suggests the J call may be wrong. CDR3 length: 15 amino acids. CDR1 and CDR2 from the germline V gene are SGHRS and YFSETQ. CDR3 sequence: CASSLVPSWLGEQYF. The CDR3 coding sequence is TGCGCCAGCAGCTTGGTTCCTAGCTGGTTAGGCGAGCAGTACTTC.

The CDR3 DNA is TGCGCCAGCAGTGACCGGGCCTCCAACACTGAAGCTTTCTTT. Encoded protein: CASSDRASNTEAFF. The chain is built from TRBV10-1 and TRBJ1-1; D remains unclear. The CDR3 length is 14 residues. CDR1 is WNHNN, CDR2 SYGVQD, per germline (reference sequence). The germline V and J ends were trimmed by 3 bases and 2 bases, with 10 bases remaining between them.

This chain joins TRBV6-1 and TRBJ1-2, with a tentative D call TRBD1 (6 bases). The germline CDR1 and CDR2 sequences are MNHNS and SASEGT. The CDR3 consists of 13 residues. Trimming removed 5 bases from V and 8 bases from J, with 15 bases in between. The CDR3 DNA reads as TGTGCCAGCAGTTCCAGGGGCGCCTGGGGCTACACCTTC. This translates into CASSSRGAWGYTF.

The V and J genes are TRBV12-5 and TRBJ2-5, with a possible D match to TRBD1 (6 bases). CDR3 size: 13 residues. Per the germline V gene, CDR1 is LGHNT and CDR2 is FRNRAP. V gave up 4 bases and J gave up 2 bases, with 8 bases separating them. For the CDR3, the DNA is TGTGCTAGTGGTTCCGGACAGCAAGAGACCCAGTACTTC. It encodes CASGSGQQETQYF.

The chain carries TRBV7-9 and TRBJ1-1; perhaps TRBD1 as D (5 bases). The germline gives CDR1 SEHNR, CDR2 FQNEAQ (reference sequence). The CDR3 extends over 15 amino acids. V was trimmed by 5 bases and J by 0 bases, leaving 13 bases between them. Here the CDR3 reads CASSPQQALNTEAFF. The CDR3 DNA follows: TGTGCCAGCAGCCCTCAACAGGCCTTGAACACTGAAGCTTTCTTT.

The chain carries TRBV14 and TRBJ2-2; 12 bases are a match to TRBD2. J was trimmed by 1 base and V by 4 bases; bases with no gene match: 22. Germline assignment: CDR1 SGHDN and CDR2 FVKESK. The length of the CDR3 is 23 residues. CDR3 amino acids: CASSPFMSRGLAGGVGNTGELFF. DNA for the CDR3: TGTGCCAGCAGCCCTTTTATGTCTAGGGGCCTAGCGGGGGGGGTCGGGAACACCGGGGAGCTGTTTTTT.

This clone was counted only a few times. The chain is built from TRBV6-5 and TRBJ2-7; D is perhaps TRBD2 (6 bases). The germline V and J ends were trimmed by 8 bases and 5 bases, with 13 bases remaining between them. The germline V gene encodes CDR1 MNHEY and CDR2 SVGAGI. The CDR3 runs 12 residues. CDR3 region: CASSGLRDEQYF. The CDR3 coding sequence is TGTGCCAGCTCGGGACTCAGGGACGAGCAGTACTTC.

The chain is built from TRBV10-3 and TRBJ2-2, with D perhaps matching TRBD2 (6 bases). Germline CDR1 reads ENHRY; CDR2 reads SYGVKD. V lost 8 bases to trimming and J lost 2 bases, with 15 bases between them. The CDR3 is 15 amino acids. DNA for the CDR3: TGTGCCATCTATGGAGGGGCACAAAACACCGGGGAGCTGTTTTTT. Protein product: CAIYGGAQNTGELFF.

The chain is built from TRBV21-1 and TRBJ1-2; no DNA check was done on the table's D call, TRBD1. TRBV21-1 is described as a pseudogene. This CDR3 has 17 residues. CDR3 DNA sequence: TGTGCCAGCAGCAAAGTGAGAAGGAGGGGGCAGTTCTATGGCTACACCTTC. Translating gives CASSKVRRRGQFYGYTF.

This clone is a singleton in its sample. J is TRBJ2-7 and V is TRBV4-3, with 11 bases matching TRBD2. The CDR3 covers 16 residues. The trim removed 4 bases at V and 1 base at J, leaving 6 bases unmatched. CDR1 and CDR2 (germline): LGHNA, YSLEER. The CDR3 coding sequence is TGCGCCAGCAGCCTGGGGGGACTAGCGGATTCCTACGAGCAGTACTTC. Encoded protein: CASSLGGLADSYEQYF.

This chain joins TRBV28 and TRBJ2-7, with 9 bases fitting TRBD2. CDR1 is MDHEN and CDR2 is SYDVKM in the germline V gene. The CDR3 covers 15 residues. The V and J ends lost 5 bases and 4 bases, in that order; junction bases with no gene match: 9. This CDR3 reads CASSPDSGSQYEQYF. In DNA form, the CDR3 reads TGTGCCAGCAGTCCGGATAGCGGGAGTCAGTACGAGCAGTACTTC.

The table lists this clone with a few counts. The rearrangement links TRBV4-2 to TRBJ1-2; no definite D call. The germline CDR1 and CDR2 sequences are LGHNA and YNFKEQ. V was clipped by 1 base and J by 7 bases, with 7 bases between them. CDR3 size: 12 residues. This CDR3 reads CASSQARVGYTF. CDR3 in DNA: TGTGCCAGCAGCCAAGCGAGGGTTGGCTACACCTTC.

This rearrangement joins TRBV4-2 to TRBJ2-7; 9 bases are shared with TRBD1. CDR3 length: 15 residues. The V gene end was trimmed by 0 bases and the J gene end by 6 bases; junction bases not matched to a gene: 6. CDR1 and CDR2 from the germline V gene are LGHNA and YNFKEQ. This chain's CDR3 is CASSQDLETGGEQYF. CDR3 DNA: TGTGCCAGCAGCCAAGATCTCGAGACAGGGGGCGAGCAGTACTTC.

The chain links TRBV27 to TRBJ2-7; 8 bases are a match to TRBD1. V was clipped by 6 bases and J by 6 bases; unmatched bases: 13. This CDR3 has 15 amino acids. CDR1 is MNHEY and CDR2 is SMNVEV in the germline V gene (reference sequence). The DNA of the CDR3 is TGTGCCAGCAGCTATGACAGGGGAGGACGTAGCGAGCAGTACTTC. Translating it yields CASSYDRGGRSEQYF.

The chain is built from TRBV27 and TRBJ2-3, with D maybe TRBD2 (5 bases). The CDR3 is 16 amino acids. V shed 2 bases and J shed 3 bases, with 15 bases lying between them. CDR1 is MNHEY and CDR2 is SMNVEV in the germline V gene (reference sequence). The CDR3 bases are TGTGCCAGCAGTTTAATTCGAGCGGCCGAGACAGATACGCAGTATTTT. It translates to CASSLIRAAETDTQYF.